This TCR beta chain is drawn from a study of PD-1 blockade in classical Hodgkin lymphoma. Whole-study results and caveats: The study reported lower baseline TCR diversity in newly diagnosed patients than in healthy donors. CD4+ TCR diversity rose significantly by C4D1, and CD8+ TCR diversity did not. The authors have not defined what causes the repertoire differences, possibly disease activity or prior therapy. Lower baseline TCR diversity marked trial partial responders and progressors.

Profiling relied on immunoSEQ multiplex PCR, and the TCRdb table lists in-frame clones only, not all of them. The sample shows about 58,000 clones, around 93% of them seen only once. The CDR3 extends over 13 amino acids. Germline lookup yields CDR1 LNHDA and CDR2 SQIVND (reference sequence). J gave up 8 bases and V 4 bases, and 4 bases lay outside the gene matches. Every patient experienced relapse after autologous stem cell transplantation, and brentuximab vedotin exposure varied. This clone appeared a few times. The target antigen is unknown. This TCR was recovered from a human donor with classical Hodgkin lymphoma. The source material was peripheral blood mononuclear cells (PBMCs), sampled before the second cycle of nivolumab. This rearrangement joins TRBV19 to TRBJ2-1; 8 nucleotides align to TRBD2. The DNA for the CDR3 is TGTGCCAGTAGTAGCGGGGGGCTCGATGAGCAGTTCTTC. Its translation is CASSSGGLDEQFF.